Shown below are 28 T cell receptor beta chains from a single sample sequenced in a study of beta chain features in type 1 diabetes. Findings of the study overall: All four CD4+ subsets of Type 1 diabetes patients contained TCRB CDR3s that were moderately but significantly shorter.

Expressed TCRB transcripts were sequenced after all isolated RNA was converted to cDNA. The repertoire was sequenced with immunoSEQ multiplex PCR; TCRdb's copy has only in-frame clones and lacks some. Here the sample spans about 160,000 clones, about 8% being singletons. These receptors have no identified antigens. The sequenced sample was central memory CD4+ T cells from blood. Source of these receptors: a woman between 35 and 50 years old with type 1 diabetes.

This clone has a handful of counts. The gene calls are TRBV19 and TRBJ2-1, with a weak D call TRBD2 (6 bases). Between the trimmed V and J ends, which lost 6 bases and 10 bases, there was a span of 16 bases. The CDR3 extends over 13 amino acids. Per the germline V gene, CDR1 is LNHDA and CDR2 is SQIVND (reference sequence). The CDR3 DNA is TGTGCCAGTAGCGGCTGGGACGGAGGGGAGCAGTTCTTC. As protein: CASSGWDGGEQFF.

This clone has only a few counts. At one boundary the junction diverges from the germline segment, which might be a read error. J is TRBJ1-5 and V is TRBV27; D is perhaps TRBD1 (6 bases). The CDR3 is 14 amino acids. CDR1 and CDR2 (germline): MNHEY, SMNVEV (reference sequence). CDR3 sequence: CASSISQGWQPQHF. In DNA form, the CDR3 reads TGTGCCAGCAGTATATCACAGGGCTGGCAGCCCCAGCATTTT.

The chain employs TRBV7-9 and TRBJ2-5; no reliable D call. This CDR3 has 11 residues. Germline CDR1 is SEHNR and CDR2 is FQNEAQ (reference sequence). The germline V and J ends were trimmed by 5 bases and 9 bases, with 10 bases remaining between them. CDR3 loop: CASSLQLAQYF. The CDR3, as DNA: TGTGCCAGCAGCCTACAGCTCGCCCAGTACTTC.

The J gene is TRBJ2-1, the V gene TRBV18; 10 bases are a match to TRBD2. J was trimmed by 0 bases and V by 3 bases; bases with no gene match: 11. The CDR3 consists of 19 residues. The germline gives CDR1 KGHSH, CDR2 LQKENI. CDR3 coding DNA: TGTGCCAGCTCACCGGCGGATAGCGGGGGGTTCAGCTCCTACAATGAGCAGTTCTTC. This encodes CASSPADSGGFSSYNEQFF. The full variable domain, its missing parts supplied by reference TRBV18 and TRBJ2-1, is NAGVMQNPRHLVRRRGQEARLRCSPMKGHSHVYWYRQLPEEGLKFMVYLQKENIIDESGMPKERFSAEFPKEGPSILRIQQVVRGDSAAYFCASSPADSGGFSSYNEQFFGPGTRLTVL.

The table lists this clone with a few counts. The chain carries TRBV18 and TRBJ2-7; D unresolved. CDR1 KGHSH and CDR2 LQKENI come from the germline V gene. V lost 3 bases, J lost 3 bases, and 12 bases lay in between. CDR3 length equals 14 residues. CDR3 sequence: CASSPFAESYEQYF. The CDR3 DNA follows: TGTGCCAGCTCACCTTTTGCGGAAAGCTACGAGCAGTACTTC. The full variable domain, in which reference TRBV18 and TRBJ2-7 provide the parts outside the CDR3, is NAGVMQNPRHLVRRRGQEARLRCSPMKGHSHVYWYRQLPEEGLKFMVYLQKENIIDESGMPKERFSAEFPKEGPSILRIQQVVRGDSAAYFCASSPFAESYEQYFGPGTRLTVT.

This chain links TRBV5-1 with TRBJ2-2; D unresolved. V dropped 0 bases and J dropped 0 bases, with 9 bases sitting between them. This CDR3 has 16 amino acids. Germline V gene data show CDR1 as SGHRS and CDR2 as YFSETQ. This CDR3 is CASSLDGPANTGELFF. The CDR3 bases are TGCGCCAGCAGCTTGGATGGCCCCGCGAACACCGGGGAGCTGTTTTTT.

This clone was found a few times. The chain combines TRBV5-1 with TRBJ2-5; TRBD1 aligns across 9 bases. The germline V gene encodes CDR1 SGHRS and CDR2 YFSETQ. The CDR3 spans 14 residues. V shed 4 bases, J shed 4 bases, and the junction held 5 bases outside the gene matches. The CDR3 DNA is TGCGCCAGCAGCGGGGGGACAGGGTCAGAGACCCAGTACTTC. Its protein is CASSGGTGSETQYF.

This clone was detected a few times. This rearrangement joins TRBV25-1 to TRBJ2-5, with 7 bases matching TRBD2. CDR3 size: 14 residues. V trimming: 2 bases; J trimming: 4 bases; junction bases outside the gene matches: 4. Germline lookup yields CDR1 MGHDK and CDR2 SYGVNS. CDR3 region: CASSEGGVGETQYF. Here the CDR3 DNA reads TGTGCCAGCAGTGAAGGGGGGGTTGGAGAGACCCAGTACTTC.

This clone was seen repeatedly, ten times or more. The J gene is TRBJ2-5, the V gene TRBV5-4; 11 bases map to TRBD2. Germline values: CDR1 SGHNT, CDR2 YYREEE (reference sequence). This CDR3 region has 16 residues. Trimming removed 0 bases from V and 4 bases from J; junction bases left unmatched: 5. The CDR3: CASSLDLAGGLETQYF. Written as DNA, the CDR3 is TGTGCCAGCAGCTTGGATTTAGCGGGAGGGCTAGAGACCCAGTACTTC.

The rearrangement joins TRBV7-2 to TRBJ2-6, with a weak D call TRBD2 (7 bases). The V gene lost 7 bases and the J gene lost 3 bases, with 22 bases spanning the gap. This CDR3 spans 18 amino acids. Germline V gene sequence: CDR1 SGHTA, CDR2 FQGNSA. The CDR3 spells CASTDRGARLGGANVLTF. For the CDR3, the DNA is TGTGCCAGCACGGACCGGGGGGCGCGCTTAGGTGGGGCCAACGTCCTGACTTTC.

In this sample, this clone turned up a few times. CDR3 loop: CASSYFSPGELFF. The CDR3 DNA reads as TGTGCCAGCAGTTACTTTAGCCCCGGGGAGCTGTTTTTT. The V gene is TRBV6-6, the J gene TRBJ2-2, with D hard to call. The CDR3 spans 13 residues. CDR1 and CDR2 (germline): MNHNY, SVGAGI (reference sequence). V lost 1 base to trimming and J lost 6 bases, with 6 bases between them.

This clone came up a few times. This chain uses TRBV5-1 with TRBJ2-3, with 8 positions matching TRBD1. The length of the CDR3 is 16 residues. CDR1 and CDR2 from the germline V gene are SGHRS and YFSETQ. V trimming: 0 bases; J trimming: 6 bases; junction bases outside the gene matches: 9. This chain's CDR3 is CASSLDRGSIRDTQYF. CDR3 nucleotides: TGCGCCAGCAGCTTGGACAGGGGGTCAATTAGGGATACGCAGTATTTT.

This clone was seen only a few times. The genes are TRBV18 and TRBJ1-5; D possibly corresponds to TRBD1 (5 bases). V lost 4 bases to trimming and J lost 4 bases, with 8 bases between them. Germline V gene sequence: CDR1 KGHSH, CDR2 LQKENI. The CDR3 length is 13 residues. The CDR3 is CASSLGQNQPQHF. Here the CDR3 DNA reads TGTGCCAGCTCACTTGGACAAAATCAGCCCCAGCATTTT.

This clone was observed a few times. The chain links TRBV5-1 to TRBJ2-2; D gene unclear. V was shortened by 1 base and J by 4 bases, with 5 bases between the two germline ends. CDR3 length equals 13 residues. Germline values: CDR1 SGHRS, CDR2 YFSETQ. The CDR3, as DNA: TGCGCCAGCAGCTTGACAGTCACCGGGGAGCTGTTTTTT. Residues: CASSLTVTGELFF.

This clone was counted between two and nine times. This rearrangement joins TRBV28 to TRBJ2-7, with TRBD1 matching 7 bases. Germline trimming cut 8 bases from V and 4 bases from J; bases unmatched to any gene: 8. The CDR3 runs to 13 residues. Germline CDR1 MDHEN, CDR2 SYDVKM. CDR3 bases: TGTGCCAGCGTTGACAGGGCGAATTACGAGCAGTACTTC. This encodes CASVDRANYEQYF.

The chain has TRBV10-3 and TRBJ2-7, with 8 bases identical to TRBD1. The germline gives CDR1 ENHRY, CDR2 SYGVKD. The CDR3 covers 15 residues. Germline trimming cut 5 bases from V and 0 bases from J; bases unmatched to any gene: 6. CDR3 sequence (DNA): TGTGCCATCAGTCTCAGACAGGGGAACTCCTACGAGCAGTACTTC. Protein product: CAISLRQGNSYEQYF.

This clone has just a few counts. The rearrangement joins TRBV10-3 to TRBJ2-6; no definite D call. V lost 3 bases and J 0 bases, leaving 9 bases between the germline ends. The CDR3 sequence is 16 residues long. CDR1 and CDR2 (germline): ENHRY, SYGVKD. CDR3 sequence: CAISDYSLSGANVLTF. The CDR3 bases are TGTGCCATCAGTGACTACAGCCTCTCTGGGGCCAACGTCCTGACTTTC.

The chain joins TRBV30 to TRBJ1-2; unclear D gene. Germline V lookup: CDR1 GTSNPN, CDR2 SVGIG (reference sequence). V lost 7 bases and J lost 8, with 8 bases in between. The CDR3 runs 9 residues. As DNA, the CDR3 is TGTGCCTACGGAGACGGCTACACCTTC. Its protein product is CAYGDGYTF.

Only a few counts were recorded for this clone. J is TRBJ1-1 and V is TRBV7-9; TRBD1 agrees at 8 bases. The CDR3 extends over 13 amino acids. Germline CDR1 reads SEHNR; CDR2 reads FQNEAQ (reference sequence). The V and J ends lost 5 bases and 7 bases, in that order; junction bases with no gene match: 6. The CDR3 DNA reads TGTGCCAGCAGCCAAGGACAGGGAGGTGAAGCTTTCTTT. The encoded protein is CASSQGQGGEAFF.

This clone has more than one count but fewer than ten. The J gene is TRBJ2-2, the V gene TRBV7-6; tentatively, D is TRBD1 (6 bases). Germline CDR1 reads SGHVS; CDR2 reads FNYEAQ. The CDR3 is 15 residues long. Trimming left V 3 bases short and J 1 base short, with 9 bases between. CDR3 nucleotide sequence: TGTGCCAGCAGCTTTTTACAGGGGAACACCGGGGAGCTGTTTTTT. Translating gives CASSFLQGNTGELFF.

The chain recombines TRBV6-5 with TRBJ1-5, with 11 bases aligning to TRBD1. Germline V CDR1 and CDR2: MNHEY, SVGAGI. J was trimmed by 7 bases and V by 6 bases; bases with no gene match: 5. The CDR3 consists of 14 residues. The CDR3 here is CASSGQGAGQPQHF. The DNA for the CDR3 is TGTGCCAGCAGCGGACAGGGGGCAGGGCAGCCCCAGCATTTT.

The chain uses TRBV19 and TRBJ2-2; 7 bases line up with TRBD1. The CDR3 has 14 amino acids. Germline values: CDR1 LNHDA, CDR2 SQIVND (reference sequence). Trimming took 3 bases from V and 4 from J; bases not matched to a gene: 2. CDR3 sequence reads: CASSIGQATGELFF. The CDR3 DNA is TGTGCCAGTAGTATCGGACAGGCCACCGGGGAGCTGTTTTTT.

This clone occurred many times. This chain connects TRBV7-2 to TRBJ2-7; D perhaps matches TRBD2 (6 bases). V was shortened by 2 bases and J by 3 bases, with 11 bases between the two germline ends. There are 14 residues in the CDR3. Germline lookup yields CDR1 SGHTA and CDR2 FQGNSA. CDR3 residues: CASSLTGGNYEQYF. CDR3 in DNA: TGTGCCAGCAGCTTAACTGGAGGGAACTACGAGCAGTACTTC.

The J gene is TRBJ2-5, the V gene TRBV6-5, with D unresolved. Germline loops: CDR1 MNHEY, CDR2 SVGAGI. This CDR3 has 14 amino acids. V was shortened by 2 bases and J by 2 bases, with 9 bases between the two germline ends. The CDR3 is CASSYKDFQETQYF. In DNA, the CDR3 is TGTGCCAGCAGTTACAAAGACTTTCAAGAGACCCAGTACTTC.

The rearrangement links TRBV4-1 to TRBJ2-7, with 9 bases that match TRBD1. This CDR3 spans 16 amino acids. Germline V gene lookup returns CDR1 MGHRA and CDR2 YSYEKL. The J segment lost 0 bases and the V segment lost 0 bases, leaving 3 bases of the junction unmatched. The CDR3 coding sequence is TGCGCCAGCAGCCAAGAAGGGGGACAGGGCTCCTACGAGCAGTACTTC. Translated, it gives CASSQEGGQGSYEQYF.

In this sample, this clone turned up a few times. The chain carries TRBV18 and TRBJ2-7; 7 nucleotides align to TRBD1. Unmatched junction bases numbered 6, after V lost 3 bases and J lost 4 bases. The CDR3 is 14 residues long. CDR1 is KGHSH, CDR2 LQKENI, per germline. The CDR3 protein is CASSPDRVRYEQYF. In DNA form, the CDR3 reads TGTGCCAGCTCACCCGACAGGGTGAGATACGAGCAGTACTTC. The variable domain in full, completed from reference TRBV18 and TRBJ2-7, reads NAGVMQNPRHLVRRRGQEARLRCSPMKGHSHVYWYRQLPEEGLKFMVYLQKENIIDESGMPKERFSAEFPKEGPSILRIQQVVRGDSAAYFCASSPDRVRYEQYFGPGTRLTVT.

J is TRBJ1-1 and V is TRBV2, with 7 bases lining up with TRBD1. V gave up 8 bases and J gave up 7 bases; unmatched junction bases: 7. The CDR3 contains 12 residues. Germline V gene lookup returns CDR1 SNHLY and CDR2 FYNNEI. The CDR3 DNA is TGTGCCAGCGCCCAGACAGGGTTTGAAGCTTTCTTT. This translates into CASAQTGFEAFF. Full variable domain (missing parts from reference TRBV2 and TRBJ1-1): EPEVTQTPSHQVTQMGQEVILRCVPISNHLYFYWYRQILGQKVEFLVSFYNNEISEKSEIFDDQFSVERPDGSNFTLKIRSTKLEDSAMYFCASAQTGFEAFFGQGTRLTVV.

This clone was observed a few times. V and J are TRBV5-4 and TRBJ1-2; 7 bases map to TRBD1. The V gene end was trimmed by 3 bases and the J gene end by 7 bases; junction bases not matched to a gene: 9. Germline values: CDR1 SGHNT, CDR2 YYREEE (reference sequence). There are 14 residues in the CDR3. CDR3 loop: CASSYLQGFAGYTF. For the CDR3, the DNA is TGTGCCAGCAGCTATTTACAGGGGTTTGCTGGCTACACCTTC. Variable domain in full (rest from reference TRBV5-4 and TRBJ1-2): ETGVTQSPTHLIKTRGQQVTLRCSSQSGHNTVSWYQQALGQGPQFIFQYYREEENGRGNFPPRFSGLQFPNYSSELNVNALELDDSALYLCASSYLQGFAGYTFGSGTRLTVV.